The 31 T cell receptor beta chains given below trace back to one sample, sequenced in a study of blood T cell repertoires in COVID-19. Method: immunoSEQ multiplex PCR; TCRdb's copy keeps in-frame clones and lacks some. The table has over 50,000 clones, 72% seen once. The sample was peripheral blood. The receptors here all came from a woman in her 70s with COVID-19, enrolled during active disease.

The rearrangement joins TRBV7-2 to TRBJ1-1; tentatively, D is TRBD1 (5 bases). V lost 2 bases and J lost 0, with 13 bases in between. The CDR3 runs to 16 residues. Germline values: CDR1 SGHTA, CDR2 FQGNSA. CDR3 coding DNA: TGTGCCAGCAGCTTACCCCAGGGTACCATGAACACTGAAGCTTTCTTT. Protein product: CASSLPQGTMNTEAFF.

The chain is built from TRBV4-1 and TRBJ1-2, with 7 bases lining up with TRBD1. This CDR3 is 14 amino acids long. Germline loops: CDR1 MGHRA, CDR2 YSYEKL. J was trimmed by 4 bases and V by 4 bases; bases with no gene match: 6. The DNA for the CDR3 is TGCGCCAGCAGCCGTGCCTCAGGGGGCTATGGCTACACCTTC. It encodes CASSRASGGYGYTF.

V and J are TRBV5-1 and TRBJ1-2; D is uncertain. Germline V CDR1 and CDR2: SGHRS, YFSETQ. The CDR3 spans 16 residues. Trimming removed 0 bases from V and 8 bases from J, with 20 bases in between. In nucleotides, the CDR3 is TGCGCCAGCAGCTTGGCCAGCGCAGAGGGAATAGGGGGCTACACCTTC. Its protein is CASSLASAEGIGGYTF.

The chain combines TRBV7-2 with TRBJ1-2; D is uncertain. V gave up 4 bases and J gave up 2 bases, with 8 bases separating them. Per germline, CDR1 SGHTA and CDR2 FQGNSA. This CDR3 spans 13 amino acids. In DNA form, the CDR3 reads TGTGCCAGCAGCTCTCAGGCGAACTATGGCTACACCTTC. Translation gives CASSSQANYGYTF.

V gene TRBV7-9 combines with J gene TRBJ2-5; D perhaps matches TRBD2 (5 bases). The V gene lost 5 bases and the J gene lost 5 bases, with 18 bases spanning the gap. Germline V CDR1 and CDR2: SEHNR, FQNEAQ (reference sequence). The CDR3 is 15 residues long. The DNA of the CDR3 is TGTGCCAGCAGCGATCCGGGAAAGAAAGGGGAGACCCAGTACTTC. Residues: CASSDPGKKGETQYF.

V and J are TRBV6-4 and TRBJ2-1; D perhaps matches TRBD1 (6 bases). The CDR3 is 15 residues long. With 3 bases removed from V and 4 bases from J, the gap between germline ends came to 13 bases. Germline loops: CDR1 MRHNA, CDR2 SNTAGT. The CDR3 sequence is CASSDGQGPYNEQFF. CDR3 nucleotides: TGTGCCAGCAGTGATGGTCAGGGGCCTTACAATGAGCAGTTCTTC.

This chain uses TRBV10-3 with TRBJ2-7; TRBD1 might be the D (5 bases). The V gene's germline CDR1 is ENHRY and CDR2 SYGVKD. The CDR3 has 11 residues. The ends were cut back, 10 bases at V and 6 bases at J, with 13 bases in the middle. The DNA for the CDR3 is TGTGCCACCGACCAGGGCAGCGAGCAGTACTTC. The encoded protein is CATDQGSEQYF.

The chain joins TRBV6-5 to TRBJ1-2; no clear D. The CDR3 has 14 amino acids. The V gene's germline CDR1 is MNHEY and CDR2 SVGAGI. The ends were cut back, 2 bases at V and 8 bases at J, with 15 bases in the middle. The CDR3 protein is CASSYGAGAKGYTF. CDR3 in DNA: TGTGCCAGCAGTTACGGTGCGGGAGCCAAGGGCTACACCTTC.

CDR3 loop: CASSRFQLAAHEQFF. DNA of the CDR3: TGTGCCAGCAGCCGATTCCAGCTAGCTGCCCATGAGCAGTTCTTC. V and J are TRBV11-2 and TRBJ2-1, with D perhaps matching TRBD2 (5 bases). The CDR3 consists of 15 residues. Germline CDR1 reads SGHAT; CDR2 reads FQNNGV. Trimming shortened V by 5 bases and J by 8 bases, and 19 bases separated the two germline ends.

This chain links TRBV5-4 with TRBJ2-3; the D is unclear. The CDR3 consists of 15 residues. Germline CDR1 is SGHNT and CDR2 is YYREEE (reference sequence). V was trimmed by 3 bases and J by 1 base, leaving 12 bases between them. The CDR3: CASSSTVRGTDTQYF. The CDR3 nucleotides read TGTGCCAGCAGCTCCACAGTGCGAGGCACAGATACGCAGTATTTT.

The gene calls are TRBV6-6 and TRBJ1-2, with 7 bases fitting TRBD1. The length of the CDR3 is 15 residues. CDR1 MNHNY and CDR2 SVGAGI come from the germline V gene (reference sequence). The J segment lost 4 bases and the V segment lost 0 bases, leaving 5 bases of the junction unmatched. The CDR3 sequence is CASSYSDRDLYGYTF. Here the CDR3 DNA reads TGTGCCAGCAGTTACTCAGACAGGGATCTCTATGGCTACACCTTC.

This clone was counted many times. CDR3 DNA: TGTGCCAGCAGGAGGGATCTCTACGAGCAGTACTTC. Encoded protein: CASRRDLYEQYF. The chain combines TRBV2 with TRBJ2-7; D possibly corresponds to TRBD2 (5 bases). CDR1 is SNHLY, CDR2 FYNNEI, per germline. V gave up 6 bases and J gave up 3 bases, with 9 bases separating them. The CDR3 length is 12 residues. Variable domain in full (rest from reference TRBV2 and TRBJ2-7): EPEVTQTPSHQVTQMGQEVILRCVPISNHLYFYWYRQILGQKVEFLVSFYNNEISEKSEIFDDQFSVERPDGSNFTLKIRSTKLEDSAMYFCASRRDLYEQYFGPGTRLTVT.

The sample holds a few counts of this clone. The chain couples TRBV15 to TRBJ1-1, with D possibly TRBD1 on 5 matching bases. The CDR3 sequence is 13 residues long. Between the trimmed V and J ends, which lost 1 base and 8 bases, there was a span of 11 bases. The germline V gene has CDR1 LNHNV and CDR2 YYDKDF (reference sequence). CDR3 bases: TGTGCCACCAGCAGAGGACAGAGCACCGAAGCTTTCTTT. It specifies CATSRGQSTEAFF. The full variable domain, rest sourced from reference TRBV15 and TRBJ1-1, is DAMVIQNPRYQVTQFGKPVTLSCSQTLNHNVMYWYQQKSSQAPKLLFHYYDKDFNNEADTPDNFQSRRPNTSFCFLDIRSPGLGDTAMYLCATSRGQSTEAFFGQGTRLTVV.

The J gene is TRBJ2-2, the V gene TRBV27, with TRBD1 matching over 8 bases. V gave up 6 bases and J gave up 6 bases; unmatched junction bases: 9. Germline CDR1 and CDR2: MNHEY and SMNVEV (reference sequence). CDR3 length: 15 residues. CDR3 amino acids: CASSFGRGLAGELFF. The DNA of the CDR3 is TGTGCCAGCAGCTTCGGCAGGGGGCTCGCCGGGGAGCTGTTTTTT.

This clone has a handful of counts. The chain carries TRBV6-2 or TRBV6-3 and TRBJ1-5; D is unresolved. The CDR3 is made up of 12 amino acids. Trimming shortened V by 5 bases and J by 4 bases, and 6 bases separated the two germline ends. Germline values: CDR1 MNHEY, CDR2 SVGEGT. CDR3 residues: CASSRSNQPQHF. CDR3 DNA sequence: TGTGCCAGCAGTCGCAGTAATCAGCCCCAGCATTTT.

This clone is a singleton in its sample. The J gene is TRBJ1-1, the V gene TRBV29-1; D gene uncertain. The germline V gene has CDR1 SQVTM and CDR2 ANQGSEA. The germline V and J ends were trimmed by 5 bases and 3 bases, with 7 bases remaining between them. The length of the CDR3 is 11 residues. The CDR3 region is CSVSLYTEAFF. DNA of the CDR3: TGCAGCGTTTCTTTGTACACTGAAGCTTTCTTT.

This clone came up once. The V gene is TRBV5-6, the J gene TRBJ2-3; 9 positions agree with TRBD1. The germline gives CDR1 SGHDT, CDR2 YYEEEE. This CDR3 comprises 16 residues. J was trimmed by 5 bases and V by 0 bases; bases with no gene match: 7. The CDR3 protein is CASSLVVTGGVDTQYF. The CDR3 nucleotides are TGTGCCAGCAGCTTGGTGGTGACAGGGGGAGTAGATACGCAGTATTTT.

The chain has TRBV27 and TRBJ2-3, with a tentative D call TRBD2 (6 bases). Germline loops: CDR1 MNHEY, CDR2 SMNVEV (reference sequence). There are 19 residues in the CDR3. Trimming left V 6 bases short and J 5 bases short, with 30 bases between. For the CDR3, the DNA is TGTGCCAGCAGACCCTCCCCCCTAGCGAATGAAGATGGGGGAGATACGCAGTATTTT. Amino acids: CASRPSPLANEDGGDTQYF.

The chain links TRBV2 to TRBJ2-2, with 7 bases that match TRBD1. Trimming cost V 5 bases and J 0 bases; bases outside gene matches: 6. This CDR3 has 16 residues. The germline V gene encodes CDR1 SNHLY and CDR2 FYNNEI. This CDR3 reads CASSLQGFANTGELFF. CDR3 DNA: TGTGCCAGCAGTTTACAGGGGTTCGCGAACACCGGGGAGCTGTTTTTT.

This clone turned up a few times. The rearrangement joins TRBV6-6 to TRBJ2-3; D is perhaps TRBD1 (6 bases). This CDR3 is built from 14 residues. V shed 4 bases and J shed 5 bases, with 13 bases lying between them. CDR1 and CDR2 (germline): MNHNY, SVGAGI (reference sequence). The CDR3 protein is CASSSPSTGDTQYF. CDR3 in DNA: TGTGCCAGCAGTTCCCCTTCGACAGGAGATACGCAGTATTTT.

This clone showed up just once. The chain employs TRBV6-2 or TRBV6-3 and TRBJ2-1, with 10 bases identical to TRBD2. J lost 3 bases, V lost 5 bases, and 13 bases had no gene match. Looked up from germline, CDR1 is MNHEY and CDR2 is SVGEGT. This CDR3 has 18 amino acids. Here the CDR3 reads CASSPKLAGGTSYNEQFF. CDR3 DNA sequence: TGTGCCAGCAGTCCAAAATTAGCGGGAGGAACGAGCTACAATGAGCAGTTCTTC.

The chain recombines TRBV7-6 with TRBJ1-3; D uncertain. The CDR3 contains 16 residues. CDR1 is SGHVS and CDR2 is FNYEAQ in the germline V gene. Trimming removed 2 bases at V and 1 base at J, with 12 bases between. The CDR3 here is CASSLFRTESGNTIYF. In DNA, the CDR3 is TGTGCCAGCAGCTTATTTAGGACTGAGTCTGGAAACACCATATATTTT.

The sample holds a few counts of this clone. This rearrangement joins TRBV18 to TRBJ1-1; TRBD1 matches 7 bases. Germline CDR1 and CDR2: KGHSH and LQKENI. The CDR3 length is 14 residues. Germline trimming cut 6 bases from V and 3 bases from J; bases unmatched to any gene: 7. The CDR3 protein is CASSPRQGDTEAFF. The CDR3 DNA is TGTGCCAGCTCGCCTAGACAGGGCGACACTGAAGCTTTCTTT.

The CDR3 protein is CASSQDRIVGGPGKASMNTEAFF. The DNA of the CDR3 is TGTGCCAGCAGCCAAGATCGAATTGTAGGAGGTCCCGGTAAAGCGTCTATGAACACTGAAGCTTTCTTT. The gene calls are TRBV3-1 (or the pseudogene TRBV3-2) and TRBJ1-1, with D uncertain. The germline CDR1 and CDR2 sequences are LGHDT and YNNKEL (reference sequence). This CDR3 spans 23 amino acids. V lost 0 bases and J 0 bases, leaving 32 bases between the germline ends.

The CDR3 is CASSLDPSGGTDTQYF. CDR3 nucleotide sequence: TGCGCCAGCAGCTTGGATCCTAGCGGGGGCACAGATACGCAGTATTTT. The genes are TRBV5-1 and TRBJ2-3; 9 nucleotides agree with TRBD2. The V segment lost 0 bases and the J segment 1 base; nucleotides outside the gene matches: 3. The CDR3 totals 16 residues. CDR1 SGHRS and CDR2 YFSETQ come from the germline V gene. The full variable domain, in which reference TRBV5-1 and TRBJ2-3 provide the parts outside the CDR3, is KAGVTQTPRYLIKTRGQQVTLSCSPISGHRSVSWYQQTPGQGLQFLFEYFSETQRNKGNFPGRFSGRQFSNSRSEMNVSTLELGDSALYLCASSLDPSGGTDTQYFGPGTRLTVL.

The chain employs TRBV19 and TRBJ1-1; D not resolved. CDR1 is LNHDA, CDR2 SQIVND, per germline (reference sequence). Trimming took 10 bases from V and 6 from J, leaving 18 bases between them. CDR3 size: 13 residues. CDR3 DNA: TGTGCCACCACCACGCGGGCCCACGCTGAAGCTTTCTTT. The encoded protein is CATTTRAHAEAFF.

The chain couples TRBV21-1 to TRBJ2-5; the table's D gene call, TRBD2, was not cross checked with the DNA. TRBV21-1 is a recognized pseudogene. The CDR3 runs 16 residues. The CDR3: CASSNFPRGGEETQYF. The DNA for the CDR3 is TGTGCCAGCAGCAATTTCCCGCGGGGGGGGGAAGAGACCCAGTACTTC.

The CDR3 nucleotides read TGTGCCAGCAGTGACAGACAGGGTCTCAACAATGAGCAGTTCTTC. This sequence encodes CASSDRQGLNNEQFF. The V gene is TRBV6-1, the J gene TRBJ2-1, with 7 positions matching TRBD1. Germline CDR1 is MNHNS and CDR2 is SASEGT. V gave up 3 bases and J gave up 5 bases; unmatched junction bases: 7. The CDR3 runs to 15 residues.

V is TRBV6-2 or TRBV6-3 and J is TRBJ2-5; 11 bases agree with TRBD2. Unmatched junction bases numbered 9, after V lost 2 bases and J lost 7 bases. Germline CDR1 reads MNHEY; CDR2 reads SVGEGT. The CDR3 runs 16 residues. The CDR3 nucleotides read TGTGCCAGCAGTTACCATACTAGCGGGAGAGGTTCGACCCAGTACTTC. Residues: CASSYHTSGRGSTQYF.

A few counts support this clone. The CDR3 DNA reads TGTGCCAGCAGTGAGTCCAGGGGATCTGGGGGCTACACCTTC. Translating gives CASSESRGSGGYTF. The chain combines TRBV6-1 with TRBJ1-2; D is perhaps TRBD1 (6 bases). Germline-derived CDR1 and CDR2 are MNHNS and SASEGT. The CDR3 extends over 14 amino acids. The V gene lost 3 bases and the J gene lost 8 bases, with 16 bases spanning the gap.

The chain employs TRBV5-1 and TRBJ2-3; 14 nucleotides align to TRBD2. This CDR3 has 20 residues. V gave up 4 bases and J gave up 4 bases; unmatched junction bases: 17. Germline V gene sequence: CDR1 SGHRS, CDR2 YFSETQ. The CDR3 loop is CASSPIPTSGRAFGADTQYF. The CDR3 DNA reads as TGCGCCAGCAGCCCAATCCCGACTAGCGGGAGGGCCTTTGGGGCAGATACGCAGTATTTT.